A single sample gave rise to the 25 T cell receptor beta chains below, sequenced in a study of cytomegalovirus exposure and HLA in healthy donors. PCR used 60 Vbeta primers and 13 Jbeta primers. Data came from immunoSEQ multiplex PCR; TCRdb stores just in-frame clones and leaves some out. In the table there are approximately 140,000 clones, roughly 78% of which are singletons. Sequencing input: PBMCs. The receptors were gathered from a man aged 18-30 years in good health and CMV-seropositive.

This clone was found once. The V gene is TRBV2, the J gene TRBJ1-3; 8 bases line up with TRBD1. The CDR3 is made up of 18 amino acids. Germline V gene sequence: CDR1 SNHLY, CDR2 FYNNEI. V trimming: 1 base; J trimming: 0 bases; junction bases outside the gene matches: 8. In DNA form, the CDR3 reads TGTGCCAGCAGTGAAGAGGGACAGGAGGGTCTCTCTGGAAACACCATATATTTT. Its protein is CASSEEGQEGLSGNTIYF.

The gene calls are TRBV9 and TRBJ2-3; 10 bases align to TRBD2. Germline CDR1 SGDLS, CDR2 YYNGEE. The CDR3 sequence is 15 residues long. V was pared by 4 bases and J by 6 bases, with 8 bases of the junction left unmatched. The CDR3, as DNA: TGTGCCAGCAGCCTTCAAGCGGGAGGGTTGGATACGCAGTATTTT. Protein product: CASSLQAGGLDTQYF.

The chain links TRBV4-1 to TRBJ1-1, with D possibly being TRBD1 (6 bases). V shed 0 bases and J shed 7 bases, with 12 bases lying between them. Germline V gene lookup returns CDR1 MGHRA and CDR2 YSYEKL. The CDR3 totals 14 residues. CDR3 loop: CASSQDRGASEAFF. Written as DNA, the CDR3 is TGCGCCAGCAGCCAAGATCGGGGGGCGAGTGAAGCTTTCTTT.

Notes on this clone: One end of the junction fails to match germline, which may point to a read error. V is TRBV7-6 and J is TRBJ2-7; perhaps TRBD1 as D (6 bases). Looked up from germline, CDR1 is SGHVS and CDR2 is FNYEAQ. CDR3 length: 14 residues. The CDR3 region has the DNA TGTGCCAGCAGCTTAGGACAGGTCTCCGACGAGCAGTACTTC. Translation gives CASSLGQVSDEQYF.

CDR3 sequence (DNA): TGCGCCAGCAGCCAAGTGGGGGTGGGACTAGGGGCCGAGCAGTACTTC. Its protein product is CASSQVGVGLGAEQYF. The chain links TRBV4-1 to TRBJ2-7; 8 bases are a match to TRBD2. V was clipped by 1 base and J by 6 bases; unmatched bases: 11. The CDR3 loop spans 16 amino acids. Germline V gene sequence: CDR1 MGHRA, CDR2 YSYEKL.

CDR3: CASRSVAGPPTDTQYF. The CDR3 DNA reads TGTGCCAGCAGGTCGGTAGCGGGACCTCCCACAGATACGCAGTATTTT. The chain employs TRBV27 and TRBJ2-3; 8 bases match TRBD2. This CDR3 contains 16 residues. The V gene's germline CDR1 is MNHEY and CDR2 SMNVEV (reference sequence). J lost 2 bases, V lost 6 bases, and 10 bases had no gene match.

The gene calls are TRBV27 and TRBJ2-7; 7 nucleotides match TRBD1. CDR1 and CDR2 (germline): MNHEY, SMNVEV (reference sequence). Losses at the gene ends were 4 bases for V and 4 bases for J; bases not matched to a gene: 7. The CDR3 totals 14 residues. In DNA form, the CDR3 reads TGTGCCAGCAGTTCGGGGACAGAGCTGTACGAGCAGTACTTC. Translation gives CASSSGTELYEQYF.

This rearrangement joins TRBV5-1 to TRBJ1-5; 9 positions agree with TRBD1. Unmatched junction bases numbered 20, after V lost 3 bases and J lost 4 bases. In germline, CDR1 is SGHRS, CDR2 YFSETQ. This CDR3 contains 20 residues. As DNA, the CDR3 is TGCGCCAGCAGCTCTCACCGGGACAGGGTTTTTACTCATTTTAATCAGCCCCAGCATTTT. This sequence encodes CASSSHRDRVFTHFNQPQHF.

This clone was seen a single time. The chain links TRBV23-1 to TRBJ1-5; possibly TRBD1 for D (6 bases). TRBV23-1 is assigned to the ORF class and has an uncertain function. The CDR3 loop spans 16 amino acids. V was pared by 2 bases and J by 3 bases, with 14 bases between. CDR3 sequence reads: CASSQASRGYNQPQHF. The CDR3 DNA reads as TGCGCCAGCAGTCAAGCATCCAGGGGTTACAATCAGCCCCAGCATTTT.

The rearrangement links TRBV14 to TRBJ1-5; D possibly corresponds to TRBD1 (5 bases). The CDR3 is made up of 16 amino acids. Germline loops: CDR1 SGHDN, CDR2 FVKESK. Trimming left V 2 bases short and J 1 base short, with 12 bases between. CDR3 amino acids: CASSQRGIKSNQPQHF. The CDR3 region has the DNA TGTGCCAGCAGCCAAAGGGGCATCAAAAGCAATCAGCCCCAGCATTTT.

This clone was seen once. This chain joins TRBV29-1 and TRBJ2-7, with a possible D match to TRBD2 (6 bases). Per germline, CDR1 SQVTM and CDR2 ANQGSEA. There are 11 residues in the CDR3. The CDR3: CWGRRRNEQYF. The CDR3 nucleotides are TGCTGGGGGAGGCGGAGGAACGAGCAGTACTTC.

The chain has TRBV9 and TRBJ1-2; 9 bases are a match to TRBD1. CDR1 SGDLS and CDR2 YYNGEE come from the germline V gene. V lost 4 bases to trimming and J lost 5 bases; unmatched junction nucleotides: 6. The CDR3 has 14 amino acids. The CDR3 protein is CASSPEGQGYGYTF. The CDR3 region has the DNA TGTGCCAGCAGCCCCGAGGGACAGGGTTATGGCTACACCTTC.

The chain combines TRBV6-1 with TRBJ2-7, with 12 bases that match TRBD2. Unmatched junction bases numbered 7, after V lost 1 base and J lost 3 bases. CDR1 and CDR2 (germline): MNHNS, SASEGT. The CDR3 has 17 amino acids. DNA of the CDR3: TGTGCCAGCAGTGAAGACGAACCTAGCGGGAGGGTCTACGAGCAGTACTTC. Its protein product is CASSEDEPSGRVYEQYF.

This chain uses TRBV5-4 with TRBJ1-1; no clear D gene. The CDR3 is made up of 13 amino acids. V shed 0 bases and J shed 1 base, with 4 bases lying between them. Germline V gives CDR1 SGHNT, CDR2 YYREEE (reference sequence). The CDR3: CASSLEPNTEAFF. In DNA, the CDR3 is TGTGCCAGCAGCTTGGAGCCGAACACTGAAGCTTTCTTT.

This chain uses TRBV6-1 with TRBJ2-2, with D maybe TRBD2 (5 bases). There are 15 residues in the CDR3. Trimming left V 4 bases short and J 3 bases short, with 12 bases between. CDR1 and CDR2 (germline): MNHNS, SASEGT. The CDR3 sequence is CASSGRGLYTGELFF. CDR3 DNA sequence: TGTGCCAGCAGTGGCCGAGGACTTTACACCGGGGAGCTGTTTTTT.

The chain joins TRBV6-5 to TRBJ2-7, with 10 bases lining up with TRBD2. The CDR3 runs to 14 residues. V was pared by 3 bases and J by 3 bases, with 2 bases of the junction left unmatched. Germline V gives CDR1 MNHEY, CDR2 SVGAGI. The CDR3 spells CASSYRTSGYEQYF. The CDR3 DNA is TGTGCCAGCAGTTATCGGACTAGCGGCTACGAGCAGTACTTC.

This chain uses TRBV5-1 with TRBJ2-3; D is unresolved. Trimming removed 0 bases from V and 3 bases from J, with 14 bases in between. The germline V gene has CDR1 SGHRS and CDR2 YFSETQ. This CDR3 has 16 amino acids. The CDR3 DNA follows: TGCGCCAGCAGCTTGGCGGGTCCCCAGTCGACAGATACGCAGTATTTT. It is translated as CASSLAGPQSTDTQYF.

The gene calls are TRBV28 and TRBJ2-3; TRBD2 aligns across 11 bases. Trimming removed 4 bases from V and 9 bases from J; junction bases left unmatched: 3. Germline lookup yields CDR1 MDHEN and CDR2 SYDVKM. The CDR3 totals 13 residues. The chain's CDR3 is CASSSLAGVTQYF. CDR3 nucleotides: TGTGCCAGCAGTTCACTAGCGGGGGTAACGCAGTATTTT.

This rearrangement joins TRBV6-1 to TRBJ2-5; TRBD2 matches 8 bases. Trimming took 2 bases from V and 5 from J; bases not matched to a gene: 19. Germline V lookup: CDR1 MNHNS, CDR2 SASEGT. CDR3 size: 19 residues. This CDR3 reads CASSEKWLERGLRTETQYF. The CDR3, as DNA: TGTGCCAGCAGTGAAAAATGGCTAGAGCGGGGGCTAAGAACGGAGACCCAGTACTTC.

This clone has only a few counts. This chain links TRBV19 with TRBJ2-7; D is uncertain. The ends were cut back, 5 bases at V and 0 bases at J, with 8 bases in the middle. Per the germline V gene, CDR1 is LNHDA and CDR2 is SQIVND (reference sequence). The CDR3 length is 13 residues. CDR3 residues: CASSLEPSYEQYF. In DNA, the CDR3 is TGTGCCAGTAGTTTGGAGCCCTCCTACGAGCAGTACTTC.

The CDR3, as DNA: TGTGCCAGCAGCCAAGAGGGACAGGGAACGGCCAACGTCCTGACTTTC. It encodes CASSQEGQGTANVLTF. The chain is built from TRBV14 and TRBJ2-6; the match to TRBD1 covers 9 bases. This CDR3 region has 16 residues. Germline values: CDR1 SGHDN, CDR2 FVKESK. Losses at the gene ends were 0 bases for V and 6 bases for J; bases not matched to a gene: 3.

The gene calls are TRBV5-1 and TRBJ2-1; the D gene is possibly TRBD2 (7 bases). The CDR3 is 16 residues long. Germline V gene sequence: CDR1 SGHRS, CDR2 YFSETQ. Trimming shortened V by 9 bases and J by 0 bases, and 19 bases separated the two germline ends. CDR3 DNA: TGCGCCATCTCCATGGGAGGGGGGAACTCCTACAATGAGCAGTTCTTC. Translation: CAISMGGGNSYNEQFF.

The CDR3 spells CASGFSASGGTQYF. For the CDR3, the DNA is TGTGCTAGTGGTTTCTCAGCCAGCGGGGGTACGCAGTATTTT. The chain links TRBV12-5 to TRBJ2-3; 8 bases match TRBD2. There are 14 residues in the CDR3. CDR1 is LGHNT and CDR2 is FRNRAP in the germline V gene. After removal of 3 bases from V and 8 bases from J, the junction contained 7 bases not matched to a gene.

J is TRBJ2-2 and V is TRBV28, with 10 nucleotides matching TRBD2. Germline V gene data show CDR1 as MDHEN and CDR2 as SYDVKM. The J segment lost 5 bases and the V segment lost 6 bases, leaving 6 bases of the junction unmatched. This CDR3 is built from 15 residues. The CDR3 DNA is TGTGCCAGCAGGGCAAGCGGGAGGGGGACCGGGGAGCTGTTTTTT. This encodes CASRASGRGTGELFF.

The CDR3 nucleotides are TGCGCCAGCAGCCAAGGTATCGGGGGGACCGGGGAGCTGTTTTTT. Translated, it gives CASSQGIGGTGELFF. V usage is TRBV4-1 and J usage is TRBJ2-2, with TRBD2 identical over 7 bases. This CDR3 comprises 15 residues. The junction had 4 bases not matched to a gene; V was cut back by 1 base and J by 5 bases. The germline V gene encodes CDR1 MGHRA and CDR2 YSYEKL.